The source of this TCR beta chain is a study of T-cell reconstitution after alpha-beta-depleted transplantation in children. The CDR3 is 14 residues long. Germline V CDR1 and CDR2: SGDLS, YYNGEE. Trimming stripped 3 bases from V and 0 bases from J, with 7 bases between. Unique molecular identifiers were built into the TCRbeta library. Each CDR3 protein gets one entry after TCRdb re-called the PCR reads with MiXCR. The table lists hundreds of thousands of distinct CDR3 sequences, approximately 7.3% of them singletons, with 8.5% to 9.5% in the top ten. Concerning this clonotype: Antigen unknown.

Findings and caveats of the study: When one year had passed after transplant, most T-cell counts and diversity came from newly produced T cells. Some patients showed high day-60 TCRbeta diversity, which derived from surviving recipient T cells and thymic progenitors.

The receptor was derived from a female patient aged 2-15 years who had a stem cell transplant for Fanconi anemia, so the T cells may come from the graft donor. The chain is built from TRBV9 and TRBJ2-1; D remains ambiguous. The specimen was peripheral blood, collected 360 days after TCRalphabeta/CD19-depleted stem cell transplant. CDR3 sequence reads: CASSAVSSYNEQFF. Here the CDR3 DNA reads TGTGCCAGCAGCGCGGTTTCCTCCTACAATGAGCAGTTCTTC.